Following are 20 T cell receptor beta chains from one sample sequenced in a study of T cell responses to AZD1222 COVID-19 vaccine. Some clones are missing from TCRdb's copy, which holds only in-frame ones; the method was immunoSEQ multiplex PCR. Among about 150,000 clones listed, 88% were seen once. The sample here was peripheral blood, taken after recovery from COVID-19. The source of these receptors is an adult who had recovered from COVID-19.

V is TRBV12-3 or TRBV12-4 and J is TRBJ1-4; no definite D call. This CDR3 comprises 12 residues. With 3 bases removed from V and 7 bases from J, the gap between germline ends came to 6 bases. DNA of the CDR3: TGTGCCAGCAGTTTCACCTCTGAAAAACTGTTTTTT. Residues: CASSFTSEKLFF.

This clone was picked up a small number of times. The chain carries TRBV10-3 and TRBJ1-1; TRBD1 might be the D (5 bases). The CDR3 covers 15 residues. The germline V gene has CDR1 ENHRY and CDR2 SYGVKD. Trimming stripped 0 bases from V and 1 base from J, with 9 bases between. CDR3 coding DNA: TGTGCCATCAGTGAGTCGACGGGGGGGAACACTGAAGCTTTCTTT. This gives the protein CAISESTGGNTEAFF.

The V and J genes are TRBV18 and TRBJ2-5; D not certain. Trimming removed 4 bases at V and 2 bases at J, with 5 bases between. The CDR3 contains 12 residues. CDR1 and CDR2 (germline): KGHSH, LQKENI. CDR3 sequence (DNA): TGTGCCAGCTCACTCAAGCAAGAGACCCAGTACTTC. Its protein is CASSLKQETQYF. The whole variable domain, filled in from reference TRBV18 and TRBJ2-5, reads NAGVMQNPRHLVRRRGQEARLRCSPMKGHSHVYWYRQLPEEGLKFMVYLQKENIIDESGMPKERFSAEFPKEGPSILRIQQVVRGDSAAYFCASSLKQETQYFGPGTRLLVL.

This clone was seen once. The CDR3 region is CASSASQGDTEAFF. CDR3 sequence (DNA): TGCGCCAGCAGCGCCAGTCAGGGTGACACTGAAGCTTTCTTT. The chain links TRBV5-1 to TRBJ1-1; D might be TRBD1 (5 bases). This CDR3 has 14 amino acids. Germline V CDR1 and CDR2: SGHRS, YFSETQ. Trimming left V 4 bases short and J 3 bases short, with 13 bases between.

The chain couples TRBV23-1 to TRBJ1-2, with 9 positions matching TRBD1. TRBV23-1 is sorted into the ORF group, with uncertain function. The CDR3 sequence is 17 residues long. The trim removed 3 bases at V and 5 bases at J, leaving 13 bases unmatched. This CDR3 reads CASSQMEGTGLNYGYTF. The CDR3 nucleotides are TGCGCCAGCAGTCAGATGGAAGGGACAGGGTTAAATTATGGCTACACCTTC.

V gene TRBV11-1 combines with J gene TRBJ2-1; D is perhaps TRBD2 (5 bases). CDR1 and CDR2 (germline): SGHAT, FQDESV (reference sequence). The CDR3 is made up of 14 amino acids. V dropped 5 bases and J dropped 12 bases, with 20 bases sitting between them. The CDR3 bases are TGTGCCAGCAGCCCCCCCAGCCGGGGTGAAAGGCAGTTCTTC. It translates to CASSPPSRGERQFF.

The chain combines TRBV20-1 with TRBJ1-5, with D unclear. Deletions cut 3 bases from V and 0 bases from J, with 9 bases between. Germline V CDR1 and CDR2: DFQATT, SNEGSKA (reference sequence). The CDR3 is 14 residues long. The CDR3 loop is CSASEFFSNQPQHF. CDR3 nucleotides: TGCAGTGCTAGTGAGTTCTTTAGCAATCAGCCCCAGCATTTT.

This chain uses TRBV12-3 or TRBV12-4 with TRBJ2-5; D perhaps matches TRBD2 (6 bases). The V gene lost 2 bases and the J gene lost 9 bases, with 13 bases spanning the gap. The CDR3 is made up of 13 amino acids. CDR3 DNA sequence: TGTGCCAGCAGTTTACGACTAGTCGAGCCCCAGTACTTC. It encodes CASSLRLVEPQYF.

The chain links TRBV6-5 to TRBJ2-7; D is unresolved. Per germline, CDR1 MNHEY and CDR2 SVGAGI. Trimming pared 3 bases from V and 5 bases from J, leaving 14 bases between. The CDR3 consists of 14 residues. In DNA, the CDR3 is TGTGCCAGCAGTTATACAGTCTCCTTGGACGAGCAGTACTTC. It translates to CASSYTVSLDEQYF.

This clone was counted a single time. The chain carries TRBV18 and TRBJ1-1, with D unclear. Germline CDR1 KGHSH, CDR2 LQKENI. V was clipped by 2 bases and J by 0 bases, with 10 bases between them. The CDR3 spans 15 residues. The chain's CDR3 is CASSPNQRLNTEAFF. Here the CDR3 DNA reads TGTGCCAGCTCACCAAACCAGAGGTTGAACACTGAAGCTTTCTTT. Full variable domain (rest looked up from reference TRBV18 and TRBJ1-1): NAGVMQNPRHLVRRRGQEARLRCSPMKGHSHVYWYRQLPEEGLKFMVYLQKENIIDESGMPKERFSAEFPKEGPSILRIQQVVRGDSAAYFCASSPNQRLNTEAFFGQGTRLTVV.

V is TRBV19 and J is TRBJ1-5; TRBD1 matches 8 bases. Germline CDR1 is LNHDA and CDR2 is SQIVND (reference sequence). The CDR3 is made up of 15 amino acids. V shed 6 bases, J shed 3 bases, and the junction held 7 bases outside the gene matches. The CDR3: CASRPTGAYNQPQHF. CDR3 bases: TGTGCCAGTAGGCCGACAGGGGCCTACAATCAGCCCCAGCATTTT.

This rearrangement joins TRBV5-6 to TRBJ1-1, with D hard to call. Germline V lookup: CDR1 SGHDT, CDR2 YYEEEE. V was shortened by 2 bases and J by 4 bases, with 12 bases between the two germline ends. This CDR3 region has 14 residues. This CDR3 is CASSLTIPGTEAFF. CDR3 DNA: TGTGCCAGCAGCTTAACAATCCCGGGCACTGAAGCTTTCTTT.

The chain joins TRBV5-1 to TRBJ2-7, with 8 nucleotides matching TRBD1. The ends lost 2 bases at V and 4 bases at J; junction bases unmatched: 5. CDR1 SGHRS and CDR2 YFSETQ come from the germline V gene. The CDR3 is made up of 14 amino acids. The CDR3 loop is CASSLRQGAYEQYF. CDR3 in DNA: TGCGCCAGCAGCTTACGTCAGGGGGCTTACGAGCAGTACTTC.

This clone occurred a few times. The chain couples TRBV19 to TRBJ1-2, with 8 bases that match TRBD1. The germline gives CDR1 LNHDA, CDR2 SQIVND (reference sequence). The CDR3 sequence is 15 residues long. Germline trimming cut 4 bases from V and 7 bases from J; bases unmatched to any gene: 11. Here the CDR3 reads CASSKDRARPFGYTF. CDR3 bases: TGTGCCAGTAGTAAGGACAGGGCGAGACCCTTTGGCTACACCTTC.

Note on this clone: Compared with germline, one end of the junction differs, possibly owing to a read error. The gene calls are TRBV7-2 and TRBJ1-1; the D is unclear. This CDR3 comprises 14 residues. Germline-derived CDR1 and CDR2 are SGHTA and FQGNSA. The chain's CDR3 is CASSLAGSNTEAFF. CDR3 nucleotides: TGTGCCAGCAGCCTAGCCGGGTCGAACACTGAAGCTTTCTTT.

V and J are TRBV7-2 and TRBJ2-3; 13 bases are a match to TRBD2. The CDR3 length is 18 residues. V trimming: 5 bases; J trimming: 5 bases; junction bases outside the gene matches: 13. The V gene's germline CDR1 is SGHTA and CDR2 FQGNSA. DNA of the CDR3: TGTGCCAGCAGCCCCTATCGACTAGCGGGGGGCGTAGGAGATACGCAGTATTTT. It is translated as CASSPYRLAGGVGDTQYF. Full variable domain (remainder filled in from reference TRBV7-2 and TRBJ2-3): GAGVSQSPSNKVTEKGKDVELRCDPISGHTALYWYRQSLGQGLEFLIYFQGNSAPDKSGLPSDRFSAERTGGSVSTLTIQRTQQEDSAVYLCASSPYRLAGGVGDTQYFGPGTRLTVL.

The chain employs TRBV5-1 and TRBJ1-4; D not resolved. The V gene's germline CDR1 is SGHRS and CDR2 YFSETQ. This CDR3 spans 15 amino acids. Deletions cut 2 bases from V and 0 bases from J, with 8 bases between. This chain's CDR3 is CASSLGPATNEKLFF. Written as DNA, the CDR3 is TGCGCCAGCAGCTTAGGCCCTGCAACTAATGAAAAACTGTTTTTT.

The chain couples TRBV25-1 to TRBJ2-2, with no clear D. V lost 3 bases, J lost 0 bases, and 14 bases lay in between. The CDR3 sequence is 17 residues long. Germline CDR1 reads MGHDK; CDR2 reads SYGVNS. The CDR3 here is CASSDRAQGSNTGELFF. DNA of the CDR3: TGTGCCAGCAGTGATAGGGCACAAGGGTCGAACACCGGGGAGCTGTTTTTT.

The V call is TRBV19, the J call TRBJ1-4; 7 positions match TRBD1. From germline, CDR1 is LNHDA and CDR2 SQIVND (reference sequence). V lost 3 bases, J lost 8 bases, and 15 bases stayed unmatched. CDR3 length: 17 amino acids. CDR3 residues: CASSIPIRQGLTEKLFF. CDR3 nucleotides: TGTGCCAGTAGTATTCCAATCCGACAGGGTTTGACGGAAAAACTGTTTTTT.

The gene calls are TRBV6-5 and TRBJ1-1; 7 nucleotides agree with TRBD1. The germline CDR1 and CDR2 sequences are MNHEY and SVGAGI. The CDR3 consists of 13 residues. Unmatched junction bases numbered 4, after V lost 7 bases and J lost 2 bases. The CDR3, as DNA: TGTGCCAGCAAAGGGACAGCTAACACTGAAGCTTTCTTT. Protein product: CASKGTANTEAFF.